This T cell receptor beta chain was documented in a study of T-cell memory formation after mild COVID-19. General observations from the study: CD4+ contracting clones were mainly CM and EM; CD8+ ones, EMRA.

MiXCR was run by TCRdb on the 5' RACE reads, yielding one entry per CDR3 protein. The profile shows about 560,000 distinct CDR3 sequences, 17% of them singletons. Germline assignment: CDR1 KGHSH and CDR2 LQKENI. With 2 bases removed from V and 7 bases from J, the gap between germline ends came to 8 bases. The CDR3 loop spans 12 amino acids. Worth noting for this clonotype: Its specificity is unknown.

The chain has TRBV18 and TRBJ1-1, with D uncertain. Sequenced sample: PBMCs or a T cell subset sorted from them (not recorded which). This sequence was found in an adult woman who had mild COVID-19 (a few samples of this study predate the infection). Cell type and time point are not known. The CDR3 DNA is TGTGCCAGCTCACCAGTCATCCTTGAAGCTTTCTTT. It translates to CASSPVILEAFF.